This T cell receptor beta chain is drawn from a study of T-cell memory formation after mild COVID-19. Study-level findings and limits: Memory sampled before infection contained some responding clones, suggesting cross-reactive memory joined.

Each CDR3 protein is one row after TCRdb ran MiXCR on the 5' RACE reads. This sample yields 100,000 to 150,000 distinct CDR3 sequences, of which 15% to 20% are seen a single time; approximately 5.5% belongs to the top ten. A note on this clonotype: Its matching antigen is unknown.

The receptor was isolated from a man between 18 and 29 years old who had mild COVID-19 (a few samples of this study predate the infection). Cell type and time point are not known. Input material: PBMCs or a T cell subset sorted from them (not recorded which).

The CDR3 loop is CASSLGLGVFSEAFF. The CDR3 DNA sequence: TGCGCCAGCAGCTTGGGATTGGGGGTTTTCTCTGAAGCTTTCTTT. V is TRBV5-1 and J is TRBJ1-1, with D possibly TRBD1 on 5 matching bases. Between the trimmed V and J ends, which lost 0 bases and 6 bases, there was a span of 15 bases. Germline V gene lookup returns CDR1 SGHRS and CDR2 YFSETQ. CDR3 length: 15 residues.